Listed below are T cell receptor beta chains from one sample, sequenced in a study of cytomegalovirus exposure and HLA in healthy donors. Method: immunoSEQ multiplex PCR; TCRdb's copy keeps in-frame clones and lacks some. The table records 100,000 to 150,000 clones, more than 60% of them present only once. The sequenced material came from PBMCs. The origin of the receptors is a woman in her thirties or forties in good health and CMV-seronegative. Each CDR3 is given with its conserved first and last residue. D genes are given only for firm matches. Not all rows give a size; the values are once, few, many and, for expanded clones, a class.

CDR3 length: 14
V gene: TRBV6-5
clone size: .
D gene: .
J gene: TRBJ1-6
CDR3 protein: CASSGGQGNSPLHF
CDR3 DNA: TGTGCCAGCAGCGGTGGCCAGGGGAATTCACCCCTCCACTTT

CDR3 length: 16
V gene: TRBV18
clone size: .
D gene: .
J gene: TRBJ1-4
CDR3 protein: CASSPVLAATNEKLFF
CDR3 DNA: TGTGCCAGCTCACCGGTTTTGGCAGCAACTAATGAAAAACTGTTTTTT

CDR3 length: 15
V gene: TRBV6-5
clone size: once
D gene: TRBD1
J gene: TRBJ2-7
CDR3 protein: CASTRGDRASYEQYF
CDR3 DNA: TGTGCCAGCACCCGAGGGGACAGGGCGTCCTACGAGCAGTACTTC

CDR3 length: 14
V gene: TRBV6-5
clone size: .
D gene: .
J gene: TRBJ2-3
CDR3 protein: CASRTGGLADTQYF
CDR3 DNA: TGTGCCAGCAGGACGGGCGGGTTAGCAGATACGCAGTATTTT

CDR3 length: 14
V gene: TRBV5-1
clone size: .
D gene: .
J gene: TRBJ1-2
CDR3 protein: CASSRDTSNYGYTF
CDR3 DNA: TGCGCCAGCAGCCGGGACACTTCTAACTATGGCTACACCTTC

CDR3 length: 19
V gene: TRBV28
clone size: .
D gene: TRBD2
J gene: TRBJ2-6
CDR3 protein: CASSTRTSVGWSGANVLTF
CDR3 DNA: TGTGCCAGCAGTACTCGGACTAGTGTCGGTTGGTCTGGGGCCAACGTCCTGACTTTC

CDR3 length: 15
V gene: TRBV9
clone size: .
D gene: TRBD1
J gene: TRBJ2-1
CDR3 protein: CASSAGTGENNEQFF
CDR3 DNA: TGTGCCAGCAGCGCCGGGACAGGGGAAAACAATGAGCAGTTCTTC

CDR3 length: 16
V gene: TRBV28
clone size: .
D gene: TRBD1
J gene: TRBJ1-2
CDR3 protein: CASSPIDRGGYYGYTF
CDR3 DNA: TGTGCCAGCAGTCCCATTGACAGGGGCGGTTACTATGGCTACACCTTC

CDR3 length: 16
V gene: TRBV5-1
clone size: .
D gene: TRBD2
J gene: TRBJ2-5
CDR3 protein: CASSQGTSAIKETQYF
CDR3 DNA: TGCGCCAGCAGCCAAGGGACTAGCGCGATTAAAGAGACCCAGTACTTC

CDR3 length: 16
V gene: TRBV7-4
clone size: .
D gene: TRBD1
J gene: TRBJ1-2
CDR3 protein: CASSGRPTGAIYGYTF
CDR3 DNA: TGTGCCAGCAGCGGACGTCCGACAGGGGCGATATATGGCTACACCTTC

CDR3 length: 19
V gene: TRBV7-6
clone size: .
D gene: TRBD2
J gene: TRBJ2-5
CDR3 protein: CASSLGLASGGARFETQYF
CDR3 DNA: TGTGCCAGCAGCTTAGGCCTGGCTAGCGGGGGGGCCCGTTTTGAGACCCAGTACTTC

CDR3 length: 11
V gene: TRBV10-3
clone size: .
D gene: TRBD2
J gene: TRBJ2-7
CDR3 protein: CATGLANEQYF
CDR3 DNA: TGTGCCACCGGACTAGCGAACGAGCAGTACTTC

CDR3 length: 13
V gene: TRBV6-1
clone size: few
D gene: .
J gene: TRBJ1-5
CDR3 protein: CASSPGGNQPQHF
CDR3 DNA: TGTGCCAGCAGCCCGGGGGGCAATCAGCCCCAGCATTTT

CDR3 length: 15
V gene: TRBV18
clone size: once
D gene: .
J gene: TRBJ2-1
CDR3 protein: CASSPFTTGNNEQFF
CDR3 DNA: TGTGCCAGCTCACCATTCACGACAGGCAACAATGAGCAGTTCTTC

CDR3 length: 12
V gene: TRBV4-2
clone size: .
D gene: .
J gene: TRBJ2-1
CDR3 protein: CASSQGGIEQFF
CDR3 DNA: TGTGCCAGCAGCCAGGGCGGGATCGAGCAGTTCTTC

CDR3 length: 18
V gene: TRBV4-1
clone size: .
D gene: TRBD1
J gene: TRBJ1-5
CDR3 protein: CASSQDHQGGYSNQPQHF
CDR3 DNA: TGCGCCAGCAGCCAAGATCACCAGGGGGGTTATAGCAATCAGCCCCAGCATTTT

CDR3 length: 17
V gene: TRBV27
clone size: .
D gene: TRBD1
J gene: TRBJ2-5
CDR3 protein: CASSLVGGTGFGETQYF
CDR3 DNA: TGTGCCAGCAGTTTGGTGGGGGGGACAGGGTTCGGAGAGACCCAGTACTTC